This paragraph reports one T cell receptor beta chain. The sample is drawn from a study of radiation and T cells in renal cell carcinoma. TCRdb's table, derived via immunoSEQ multiplex PCR, lists solely in-frame clones and lacks some. The repertoire holds about 130,000 clones, with roughly 91% as singletons. This CDR3 is built from 16 residues. Germline V CDR1 and CDR2: SGHNT, YYREEE (reference sequence). V was clipped by 0 bases and J by 0 bases, with 10 bases between them. Specified time point: blood 2 weeks post-SBRT. Treatment reported: 15 Gy SBRT to primary tumor, nephrectomy 4 weeks later. The chain combines TRBV5-4 with TRBJ1-5; unclear D gene. Sequenced material: blood, taken from a patient whose treatment included radiotherapy and nephrectomy. This receptor was obtained from an older woman with renal cell carcinoma. The CDR3 DNA reads TGTGCCAGCAGCTTGGGACCACCCTATAGCAATCAGCCCCAGCATTTT. Encoded protein: CASSLGPPYSNQPQHF. The variable domain in full, with the rest retrieved from reference TRBV5-4 and TRBJ1-5, is ETGVTQSPTHLIKTRGQQVTLRCSSQSGHNTVSWYQQALGQGPQFIFQYYREEENGRGNFPPRFSGLQFPNYSSELNVNALELDDSALYLCASSLGPPYSNQPQHFGDGTRLSIL.